This entry lists 28 T cell receptor beta chains sequenced from one sample in a study of blood T cell repertoires in COVID-19 (dated by TCRdb to about 2020). Library method: the immunoSEQ multiplex PCR assay. TCRdb's version of the immuneACCESS table is confined to in-frame rearrangements and falls short of the full clone set. An unresolved V gene accounts for under half of the shortfall where checked; the remainder is of unknown origin. This sample comprises just over 300,000 clones, about 88% of them detected only once. Over 9% of the sample rests with the top ten. Sequencing was done on a sample of PBMCs or T cells enriched from blood (not recorded which). These receptors were taken from a woman aged 40 to 49 who had recovered from COVID-19.

The rearrangement links TRBV28 to TRBJ1-1; 7 bases fit TRBD1. From germline, CDR1 is MDHEN and CDR2 SYDVKM. After removal of 6 bases from V and 0 bases from J, the junction contained 13 bases not matched to a gene. The CDR3 sequence is 17 residues long. CDR3 region: CASRGVARTGLNTEAFF. DNA for the CDR3: TGTGCCAGCAGGGGGGTGGCTCGGACAGGTTTGAACACTGAAGCTTTCTTT.

The chain couples TRBV4-2 to TRBJ2-2; D is uncertain. The CDR3 spans 16 residues. V was trimmed by 2 bases and J by 1 base, leaving 11 bases between them. Germline CDR1 is LGHNA and CDR2 is YNFKEQ. This CDR3 reads CASSQRYSRNTGELFF. As DNA, the CDR3 is TGTGCCAGCAGCCAAAGGTATAGCCGGAACACCGGGGAGCTGTTTTTT.

The chain recombines TRBV27 with TRBJ1-2; weak D call: TRBD1 (5 bases). The CDR3 covers 16 residues. V lost 3 bases to trimming and J lost 3 bases, with 17 bases between them. Germline loops: CDR1 MNHEY, CDR2 SMNVEV (reference sequence). CDR3 in amino acids: CASSFRQPGEYYGYTF. CDR3 coding DNA: TGTGCCAGCAGTTTTCGACAGCCCGGCGAGTACTATGGCTACACCTTC.

The chain uses TRBV11-2 and TRBJ2-7; TRBD1 matches at 11 bases. After removal of 2 bases from V and 5 bases from J, the junction contained 8 bases not matched to a gene. CDR1 is SGHAT, CDR2 FQNNGV, per germline. The CDR3 runs 16 residues. The CDR3 sequence is CASSLYGTGGWHEQYF. The CDR3 DNA is TGTGCCAGCAGCTTATACGGGACAGGGGGTTGGCACGAGCAGTACTTC.

The J gene is TRBJ2-1, the V gene TRBV11-3; D is possibly TRBD2 (6 bases). V was clipped by 1 base and J by 7 bases, with 11 bases between them. CDR1 is SGHNT, CDR2 YENEEA, per germline. This CDR3 comprises 14 residues. In DNA form, the CDR3 reads TGTGCCAGCAGCTTAGTACGGACTATAAATGAGCAGTTCTTC. Translation: CASSLVRTINEQFF.

This clone appeared a single time. The same CDR3 is also encoded by other DNA sequences in this sample. This rearrangement joins TRBV12-3 or TRBV12-4 to TRBJ1-2, with a possible D match to TRBD1 (6 bases). The CDR3 is made up of 11 amino acids. V was pared by 3 bases and J by 8 bases, with 7 bases between. The CDR3 sequence: CASSLGAGYTF. The CDR3 DNA is TGTGCCAGCAGTTTGGGGGCGGGCTACACCTTC.

The chain has TRBV7-2 and TRBJ1-6, with D possibly TRBD1 on 6 matching bases. Per the germline V gene, CDR1 is SGHTA and CDR2 is FQGNSA. Trimming cost V 4 bases and J 2 bases, with 9 bases left between them. The CDR3 is 15 residues long. CDR3: CASSSRQAYNSPLHF. CDR3 nucleotide sequence: TGTGCCAGCAGCTCCAGACAGGCCTATAATTCACCCCTCCACTTT.

Only one count was recorded for this clone. The chain has TRBV5-1 and TRBJ1-2, with 7 bases lining up with TRBD1. Germline loops: CDR1 SGHRS, CDR2 YFSETQ. Germline trimming cut 4 bases from V and 7 bases from J; bases unmatched to any gene: 10. The CDR3 is made up of 14 amino acids. The CDR3 DNA reads TGCGCCAGCAGCCCGGTGACAGGGATCCTTGGCTACACCTTC. This sequence encodes CASSPVTGILGYTF. The whole variable domain, filled in from reference TRBV5-1 and TRBJ1-2, reads KAGVTQTPRYLIKTRGQQVTLSCSPISGHRSVSWYQQTPGQGLQFLFEYFSETQRNKGNFPGRFSGRQFSNSRSEMNVSTLELGDSALYLCASSPVTGILGYTFGSGTRLTVV.

The chain couples TRBV7-9 to TRBJ1-1; D perhaps matches TRBD1 (6 bases). The germline V gene has CDR1 SEHNR and CDR2 FQNEAQ (reference sequence). The CDR3 is 15 amino acids. V shed 6 bases and J shed 0 bases, with 14 bases lying between them. For the CDR3, the DNA is TGTGCCAGCAGGCGCACCGGGACACTGAACACTGAAGCTTTCTTT. Translated, it gives CASRRTGTLNTEAFF. The whole variable domain, remainder taken from reference TRBV7-9 and TRBJ1-1, is DTGVSQNPRHKITKRGQNVTFRCDPISEHNRLYWYRQTLGQGPEFLTYFQNEAQLEKSRLLSDRFSAERPKGSFSTLEIQRTEQGDSAMYLCASRRTGTLNTEAFFGQGTRLTVV.

The chain recombines TRBV18 with TRBJ1-1; TRBD1 is a possible D gene (5 bases). V lost 2 bases and J 3 bases, leaving 13 bases between the germline ends. Germline CDR1 and CDR2: KGHSH and LQKENI. The CDR3 length is 15 residues. CDR3 sequence reads: CASSPNLGDYTEAFF. CDR3 nucleotides: TGTGCCAGCTCACCAAACCTAGGGGATTACACTGAAGCTTTCTTT.

The CDR3 here is CASSASRGRRLFF. In nucleotides, the CDR3 is TGTGCCAGCAGCGCCTCCCGCGGGCGGCGACTGTTTTTT. The chain has TRBV12-3 or TRBV12-4 and TRBJ2-2; tentative D call: TRBD2 (5 bases). The CDR3 spans 13 residues. Between the trimmed V and J ends, which lost 6 bases and 14 bases, there was a span of 19 bases.

The chain is built from TRBV15 and TRBJ1-5, with D perhaps TRBD1 (5 bases). Germline V gene sequence: CDR1 LNHNV, CDR2 YYDKDF (reference sequence). There are 14 residues in the CDR3. V was cut by 5 bases and J by 6 bases, with 14 bases left in between. CDR3: CATSEEQGGQPQHF. The CDR3 DNA sequence: TGTGCCACCAGCGAGGAGCAGGGAGGTCAGCCCCAGCATTTT.

The genes are TRBV6-2 or TRBV6-3 and TRBJ2-7; D remains ambiguous. V was clipped by 2 bases and J by 6 bases, with 26 bases between them. This CDR3 comprises 18 residues. The germline gives CDR1 MNHEY, CDR2 SVGEGT. The CDR3, as DNA: TGTGCCAGCAGTTACGGTCCATTGTATTTAGCTGGCCTTCGCGAGCAGTACTTC. Its protein product is CASSYGPLYLAGLREQYF.

The chain has TRBV5-3 and TRBJ2-7; 10 bases map to TRBD2. TRBV5-3 is reported as an ORF; its role is uncertain. This CDR3 is 13 amino acids long. V lost 3 bases and J lost 7; bases outside the gene matches: 4. The CDR3 loop is CARSSLAGGEQYF. CDR3 coding DNA: TGTGCCAGAAGCTCCTTAGCGGGGGGAGAGCAGTACTTC.

Points on this clone: A read error may produce the germline difference seen at one junction end. The J gene is TRBJ2-1, the V gene TRBV7-7; 10 bases align to TRBD2. From germline, CDR1 is SSHAT and CDR2 FNYEAQ (reference sequence). The CDR3 is made up of 16 amino acids. The CDR3 region is CASSLAESGRASEQFF. The CDR3 DNA is TGTGCTAGCAGCTTAGCGGAGAGCGGGAGGGCCAGTGAGCAGTTCTTC.

The V call is TRBV5-1, the J call TRBJ1-2, with 7 bases matching TRBD1. Germline loops: CDR1 SGHRS, CDR2 YFSETQ. The CDR3 has 13 amino acids. V was pared by 4 bases and J by 2 bases, with 2 bases of the junction left unmatched. CDR3 loop: CASSPTGNYGYTF. In DNA, the CDR3 is TGCGCCAGCAGCCCGACAGGGAACTATGGCTACACCTTC.

The chain combines TRBV24-1 with TRBJ2-1; TRBD1 matches 10 bases. From germline, CDR1 is KGHDR and CDR2 SFDVKD. The CDR3 runs 16 residues. V lost 3 bases, J lost 8 bases, and 9 bases stayed unmatched. The CDR3 region is CATSDPLGTGEDEQFF. DNA of the CDR3: TGTGCCACCAGTGATCCTCTTGGGACAGGGGAAGATGAGCAGTTCTTC.

V usage is TRBV18 and J usage is TRBJ2-5; 10 nucleotides line up with TRBD2. The CDR3 has 13 amino acids. Germline V gives CDR1 KGHSH, CDR2 LQKENI. V lost 4 bases, J lost 5 bases, and 1 base stayed unmatched. In nucleotides, the CDR3 is TGTGCCAGCTCACAGGGACTAGCGGAGACCCAGTACTTC. Amino acid sequence: CASSQGLAETQYF.

Concerning this clone: The germline gene is not matched at one end of the junction; a read error may be the cause. CDR3 nucleotides: TGTGCTAGCAGTCGGACTAGCGGGGTCCCCTACAATGAGCAGTTCTTC. It specifies CASSRTSGVPYNEQFF. The chain combines TRBV7-7 with TRBJ2-1; 12 bases match TRBD2. Germline values: CDR1 SSHAT, CDR2 FNYEAQ (reference sequence). The CDR3 contains 16 residues. Drawing the rest from reference TRBV7-7 and TRBJ2-1, the complete variable domain is GAGVSQSPRYKVTKRGQDVTLRCDPISSHATLYWYQQALGQGPEFLTYFNYEAQPDKSGLPSDRFSAERPEGSISTLTIQRTEQRDSAMYRCASSRTSGVPYNEQFFGPGTRLTVL.

This rearrangement joins TRBV4-2 to TRBJ1-2; perhaps TRBD1 as D (5 bases). The V end was cut by 3 bases, the J end by 6 bases, with 11 bases between. The germline gives CDR1 LGHNA, CDR2 YNFKEQ. The CDR3 has 13 amino acids. The CDR3 coding sequence is TGTGCCAGCAGCCACGGTAAAGGGGATGGCTACACCTTC. Protein product: CASSHGKGDGYTF.

V gene TRBV24-1 combines with J gene TRBJ2-1; tentatively, D is TRBD2 (7 bases). Germline assignment: CDR1 KGHDR and CDR2 SFDVKD. V lost 3 bases and J 9 bases, leaving 14 bases between the germline ends. CDR3 length equals 14 residues. Written as DNA, the CDR3 is TGTGCCACCAGTGATCCGAGGGGGGGGCGTGAGCAGTTCTTC. Residues: CATSDPRGGREQFF.

The chain links TRBV4-2 to TRBJ2-7, with 8 positions matching TRBD1. Germline CDR1 and CDR2: LGHNA and YNFKEQ. V dropped 1 base and J dropped 4; count of bases not matched to a gene: 9. CDR3 length: 16 residues. The CDR3 DNA reads as TGTGCCAGCAGCCAAGCCGGTGGACAGGGTAGGTACGAGCAGTACTTC. Protein product: CASSQAGGQGRYEQYF.

This clone has just one count. The V gene is TRBV24-1, the J gene TRBJ2-3; TRBD1 matches at 8 bases. This CDR3 contains 15 residues. Trimming at V came to 9 bases and at J to 2 bases, leaving 9 bases not matched to a gene. The V gene's germline CDR1 is KGHDR and CDR2 SFDVKD. CDR3: CATGSQGGNTDTQYF. CDR3 sequence (DNA): TGTGCCACCGGATCACAGGGGGGAAACACAGATACGCAGTATTTT.

J is TRBJ2-3 and V is TRBV19; 11 bases agree with TRBD2. From germline, CDR1 is LNHDA and CDR2 SQIVND (reference sequence). This CDR3 contains 19 residues. J gave up 0 bases and V 4 bases, and 12 bases lay outside the gene matches. CDR3 in DNA: TGTGCCAGTAGTAACCAACTAGCGGGGGAGACTCCGAGCACAGATACGCAGTATTTT. As protein: CASSNQLAGETPSTDTQYF.

This sequence joins TRBV6-5 and TRBJ2-3; 8 nucleotides align to TRBD1. CDR1 and CDR2 (germline): MNHEY, SVGAGI. V gave up 6 bases and J gave up 6 bases; unmatched junction bases: 8. The CDR3 consists of 14 residues. CDR3 DNA: TGTGCCAGCAGATCCCCGGGACAGGTGGATACGCAGTATTTT. As protein: CASRSPGQVDTQYF.

This clone was seen a few times. V gene TRBV5-1 combines with J gene TRBJ2-2; 11 bases align to TRBD1. V shed 4 bases and J 7 bases; nucleotides not matched to a gene: 6. This CDR3 comprises 15 residues. Per the germline V gene, CDR1 is SGHRS and CDR2 is YFSETQ. CDR3 region: CASSPDRGRGGELFF. CDR3 in DNA: TGCGCCAGCAGCCCGGACAGGGGGCGCGGCGGGGAGCTGTTTTTT.

The chain combines TRBV13 with TRBJ2-7, with 13 bases that match TRBD2. Germline V gene lookup returns CDR1 PRHDT and CDR2 FYEKMQ (reference sequence). The V gene end was trimmed by 5 bases and the J gene end by 0 bases; junction bases not matched to a gene: 13. CDR3 size: 19 residues. This CDR3 is CASSPCPGTSGASSYEQYF. The CDR3 nucleotides are TGTGCCAGCAGCCCGTGTCCCGGGACTAGCGGGGCCAGCTCCTACGAGCAGTACTTC. Full variable domain (rest looked up from reference TRBV13 and TRBJ2-7): AAGVIQSPRHLIKEKRETATLKCYPIPRHDTVYWYQQGPGQDPQFLISFYEKMQSDKGSIPDRFSAQQFSDYHSELNMSSLELGDSALYFCASSPCPGTSGASSYEQYFGPGTRLTVT.

This chain links TRBV5-1 with TRBJ2-5; 9 bases are shared with TRBD1. The germline V gene encodes CDR1 SGHRS and CDR2 YFSETQ. J lost 3 bases, V lost 1 base, and 10 bases had no gene match. The CDR3 totals 17 residues. The DNA for the CDR3 is TGCGCCAGCAGCTTGTCAATTTCCCGGACAGGGGAAGAGACCCAGTACTTC. Its protein product is CASSLSISRTGEETQYF.